The T cell receptor beta chain described here comes from a study of blood T cells in healthy people across ages. PCR was performed a second time for about 6 to 12 cycles using a sample-barcoded 5' primer and a J-beta primer mix. TCRdb ran MiXCR on the 5' RACE reads and lists one entry per CDR3 protein. Among about 670,000 distinct CDR3 sequences listed, roughly half were seen once. The CDR3 sequence is 17 residues long. CDR1 is SGHRS and CDR2 is YFSETQ in the germline V gene. V shed 4 bases and J 0 bases; nucleotides not matched to a gene: 9. Every sample gave at least 5 micrograms of total RNA when it was extracted. At least ten counts were recorded for this clonotype.

The clonotype was recovered from a woman over 75 in good health. The chain uses TRBV5-1 and TRBJ2-7; TRBD2 agrees at 11 bases. Sequenced: blood. The CDR3 coding sequence is TGCGCCAGCAGCATGGGGGGGACTAGCGGTAGCTCCTACGAGCAGTACTTC. Encoded protein: CASSMGGTSGSSYEQYF.